A selection of T cell receptor beta chains follows, all from one sample in a study of blood T cells in healthy people across ages. Each CDR3 protein is one row after TCRdb ran MiXCR on the 5' RACE reads. The repertoire holds 950,000 to 1,200,000 distinct CDR3 sequences, roughly two fifths seen once, with around 13% in the top ten. The specimen was blood. The receptors were sampled from a man aged 18 to 30 in good health. The CDR3 runs from the conserved cysteine through the conserved F or W. A D gene is named only where the DNA matches it firmly. The size entry is marked missing in some rows and otherwise reads once, few, many or a size class.

TRBV6-2/TRBV6-3	TRBJ1-1	.	.	CASMWKNTEAFF	TGTGCCAGCATGTGGAAGAACACTGAAGCTTTCTTT
TRBV12-3/TRBV12-4	TRBJ2-1	.	many	CASSLTGMALYNEQFF	TGTGCCAGCAGTTTAACGGGGATGGCTCTCTACAATGAGCAGTTCTTC
TRBV5-1	TRBJ2-2	.	.	CASSFRGSGELFF	TGCGCCAGCAGCTTCAGGGGTTCCGGGGAGCTGTTTTTT
TRBV20-1	TRBJ2-5	.	.	CSASGGSLGAEWETQYF	TGCAGTGCTAGTGGTGGCAGCCTCGGGGCTGAATGGGAGACCCAGTACTTC
TRBV12-3/TRBV12-4	TRBJ1-4	.	few	CASSLQGSEKLFF	TGTGCCAGCAGTTTACAGGGGTCGGAAAAACTGTTTTTT
TRBV6-1	TRBJ1-5	.	.	CASSEFRQPQHF	TGTGCCAGCAGTGAATTTAGACAGCCCCAGCATTTT
TRBV2	TRBJ2-3	TRBD2	.	CASIAGSGDTQYF	TGTGCCAGCATAGCGGGGTCCGGAGATACGCAGTATTTT
TRBV7-9	TRBJ2-1	.	few	CASSFDIGGTYNEQFF	TGTGCCAGCAGCTTCGACATCGGCGGGACCTACAATGAGCAGTTCTTC
TRBV20-1	TRBJ2-2	.	.	CSARGQKDRYTGELFF	TGCAGTGCTAGAGGGCAGAAAGACCGATACACCGGGGAGCTGTTTTTT
TRBV20-1	TRBJ2-1	.	few	CSASYGGAESSYNEQFF	TGCAGTGCTAGCTACGGGGGTGCAGAGAGCTCCTACAATGAGCAGTTCTTC